This TCR beta chain originates from a study of T cells in Graves' hyperthyroidism and ophthalmopathy. General study findings and limits: Within blood appeared most thyroid clonotypes that had expanded above 0.001.

Comments on this clonotype: Its antigen remains unknown.

The CDR3 spans 15 residues. Trimming took 4 bases from V and 7 from J; bases not matched to a gene: 11. The germline CDR1 and CDR2 sequences are SGDLS and YYNGEE. Extraction of PBMCs used about 9.2 ml of fresh peripheral blood. The CDR3 regions of TCR beta were amplified from RNA transcripts. Initially, a first-round RT-PCR of the TCR CDR3 employed the HTBI primer set. TCRdb reprocessed the multiplex PCR reads via MiXCR and lists one record per CDR3 protein. The table lists under 650,000 distinct CDR3 sequences, around 15% of them singletons. Material for sequencing was blood. V usage is TRBV9 and J usage is TRBJ2-1; 7 positions match TRBD2. The TCR comes from a woman younger than 45 with Graves' hyperthyroidism. In nucleotides, the CDR3 is TGTGCCAGCAGCCCCCCCGGGGGGATGGGAAATGAGCAGTTCTTC. Its protein product is CASSPPGGMGNEQFF. The whole variable domain, remainder taken from reference TRBV9 and TRBJ2-1, is DSGVTQTPKHLITATGQRVTLRCSPRSGDLSVYWYQQSLDQGLQFLIQYYNGEERAKGNILERFSAQQFPDLHSELNLSSLELGDSALYFCASSPPGGMGNEQFFGPGTRLTVL.